This T cell receptor beta chain was identified in a study of blood T cell repertoires in COVID-19. Overall study context: Both acute and convalescent COVID-19 samples were obtained from the United States, Italy and Spain. PBMCs, B-cell-depleted T cells, or T cells were the source of the cDNA or gDNA that made up the material.

Original analysis: Amplification from reference gene primers served as the basis for estimated nucleated cell counts. The protocol was immunoSEQ multiplex PCR, while the TCRdb copy is restricted to in-frame clones and leaves out a portion. The V and J calls and clone size come from that table; D and trimming were worked out from the DNA. Counted here are 45,000 to 60,000 clones, roughly 87% occurring once; the ten biggest clones make up roughly 2%. The CDR3 loop spans 16 amino acids. The germline CDR1 and CDR2 sequences are LNHDA and SQIVND (reference sequence). The trim removed 3 bases at V and 3 bases at J, leaving 7 bases unmatched.

The chain links TRBV19 to TRBJ2-1; 8 positions agree with TRBD1. The sample taken for sequencing was peripheral blood. The clonotype comes from a woman aged 60 to 75 with acute or convalescent COVID-19. CDR3 bases: TGTGCCAGTAGTATCCGACAGGGGTTGGGCTACAATGAGCAGTTCTTC. It translates to CASSIRQGLGYNEQFF.